Following are 21 T cell receptor beta chains from one sample sequenced in a study of T cells in Graves' hyperthyroidism and ophthalmopathy. RNA transcripts gave rise to amplified TCR beta CDR3 regions. HTBI primers were employed in a first-round RT-PCR of the TCR CDR3. One entry per CDR3 protein results from TCRdb running MiXCR on the multiplex PCR reads. The sample has 300,000 to 450,000 distinct CDR3 sequences, roughly 15% seen once. Sequenced input: blood. The receptors were sampled from a woman in her twenties or thirties with Graves' hyperthyroidism that later progressed to Graves' ophthalmopathy.

This clonotype was seen repeatedly, ten times or more. The CDR3 DNA reads TGCAGTGCTAGCACGACAGGGAACCCCAACTATGGCTACACCTTC. It yields the protein CSASTTGNPNYGYTF. The V and J genes are TRBV20-1 and TRBJ1-2, with 7 bases lining up with TRBD1. This CDR3 spans 15 amino acids. V gave up 3 bases and J gave up 2 bases; unmatched junction bases: 9. Germline CDR1 and CDR2: DFQATT and SNEGSKA (reference sequence).

This clonotype was detected a few times. J is TRBJ2-1 and V is TRBV19; D unresolved. With 3 bases removed from V and 0 bases from J, the gap between germline ends came to 9 bases. Germline V gives CDR1 LNHDA, CDR2 SQIVND (reference sequence). The CDR3 runs to 15 residues. CDR3 in amino acids: CASSIDGSSYNEQFF. The CDR3, as DNA: TGTGCCAGTAGTATCGACGGTAGCTCCTACAATGAGCAGTTCTTC.

This clonotype occurred many times. V usage is TRBV5-4 and J usage is TRBJ2-1; TRBD2 aligns across 7 bases. Losses at the gene ends were 4 bases for V and 9 bases for J; bases not matched to a gene: 7. This CDR3 contains 13 residues. CDR1 and CDR2 (germline): SGHNT, YYREEE (reference sequence). As DNA, the CDR3 is TGTGCCAGCAGCCCCGGACTAGTTGGTGAGCAGTTCTTC. Residues: CASSPGLVGEQFF.

This clonotype was counted at least ten times. The chain has TRBV9 and TRBJ2-2; 8 bases match TRBD2. This CDR3 has 17 amino acids. With V trimmed by 0 bases and J by 6 bases, 10 bases remained unmatched. Germline V gene data show CDR1 as SGDLS and CDR2 as YYNGEE. CDR3 nucleotides: TGTGCCAGCAGCGTAGGACTAGCGAGCCGCGGGGCCGGGGAGCTGTTTTTT. The encoded protein is CASSVGLASRGAGELFF.

This clonotype was observed a few times. The chain combines TRBV9 with TRBJ2-1; a possible D gene is TRBD1 (5 bases). This CDR3 comprises 13 residues. Trimming took off 4 bases at V and 8 bases at J, with 13 bases between the two ends. The germline V gene has CDR1 SGDLS and CDR2 YYNGEE. CDR3 amino acids: CASSPDIVDEQFF. In DNA, the CDR3 is TGTGCCAGCAGCCCGGACATCGTGGATGAGCAGTTCTTC.

This clonotype came up many times. The J gene is TRBJ1-4, the V gene TRBV6-1; 11 nucleotides align to TRBD1. CDR3 length equals 15 residues. Germline V gene data show CDR1 as MNHNS and CDR2 as SASEGT. J was trimmed by 6 bases and V by 6 bases; bases with no gene match: 6. The CDR3 region has the DNA TGTGCCAGCAGCGACCGGGACAGGGGGGATGAAAAACTGTTTTTT. Translation: CASSDRDRGDEKLFF.

This clonotype was seen many times. The chain carries TRBV5-1 and TRBJ1-1; D might be TRBD1 (5 bases). This CDR3 contains 16 residues. The germline gives CDR1 SGHRS, CDR2 YFSETQ. V dropped 0 bases and J dropped 0 bases, with 12 bases sitting between them. The CDR3 protein is CASSLGIGAVNTEAFF. CDR3 in DNA: TGCGCCAGCAGCTTGGGTATAGGGGCGGTGAACACTGAAGCTTTCTTT.

Ten or more counts support this clonotype. The chain links TRBV7-2 to TRBJ2-1; D possibly matches TRBD1 or TRBD2 (5 bases each). Germline loops: CDR1 SGHTA, CDR2 FQGNSA. The V end was cut by 1 base, the J end by 10 bases, with 8 bases between. This CDR3 comprises 12 residues. In nucleotides, the CDR3 is TGTGCCAGCAGCTTAGTGAGGGGCGAGCAGTTCTTC. This sequence encodes CASSLVRGEQFF.

The J gene is TRBJ2-1, the V gene TRBV29-1; 10 nucleotides agree with TRBD2. The germline CDR1 and CDR2 sequences are SQVTM and ANQGSEA. V was pared by 5 bases and J by 5 bases, with 6 bases of the junction left unmatched. The CDR3 loop spans 14 amino acids. The CDR3 region is CSVYGTSVDNEQFF. For the CDR3, the DNA is TGCAGCGTTTACGGGACTAGCGTGGACAATGAGCAGTTCTTC.

This clonotype came up many times. CDR3 loop: CASSSYGGGRNEQFF. In DNA form, the CDR3 reads TGTGCCAGCAGTTCGTACGGGGGGGGCCGGAATGAGCAGTTCTTC. The chain carries TRBV28 and TRBJ2-1, with 8 positions matching TRBD2. This CDR3 has 15 residues. Germline trimming cut 4 bases from V and 7 bases from J; bases unmatched to any gene: 9. CDR1 and CDR2 from the germline V gene are MDHEN and SYDVKM.

This clonotype was recorded a few times. The rearrangement links TRBV20-1 to TRBJ2-5, with D perhaps TRBD1 (6 bases). Deletions cut 3 bases from V and 4 bases from J, with 15 bases between. Germline V gives CDR1 DFQATT, CDR2 SNEGSKA (reference sequence). The CDR3 has 14 amino acids. The DNA of the CDR3 is TGCAGTGCTAGGGGGGCGTCGGTATTAGAGACCCAGTACTTC. Translated, it gives CSARGASVLETQYF.

This clonotype occurred many times. V gene TRBV11-2 combines with J gene TRBJ1-6, with D tentatively TRBD1 (6 bases). V was pared by 2 bases and J by 8 bases, with 19 bases between. There are 17 residues in the CDR3. In germline, CDR1 is SGHAT, CDR2 FQNNGV. In DNA, the CDR3 is TGTGCCAGCAGCTTAAAGGTCATTGCAGGGGTTGATTCACCCCTCCACTTT. Translated, it gives CASSLKVIAGVDSPLHF.

There are many counts of this clonotype. Sequence at one end of the junction differs from germline and may be a read error. The chain recombines TRBV18 with TRBJ2-1; D not certain. This CDR3 has 13 amino acids. Per germline, CDR1 KGHSH and CDR2 LQKENI. The CDR3 protein is CASSPRGYNEQFF. The CDR3 DNA is TGTGCCAGCTCCCCACGCGGCTACAATGAGCAGTTCTTC.

V is TRBV28 and J is TRBJ1-4; no reliable D call. This CDR3 has 17 amino acids. Germline V lookup: CDR1 MDHEN, CDR2 SYDVKM. Trimming removed 5 bases from V and 0 bases from J, with 16 bases in between. The CDR3 region is CASSIAKVIATNEKLFF. The CDR3 DNA reads TGTGCCAGCAGTATCGCCAAAGTTATAGCAACTAATGAAAAACTGTTTTTT.

In its sample, this clonotype was seen many times. The chain couples TRBV6-1 to TRBJ2-6; perhaps TRBD2 as D (5 bases). Germline loops: CDR1 MNHNS, CDR2 SASEGT. The CDR3 runs to 14 residues. Trimming stripped 8 bases from V and 4 bases from J, with 12 bases between. CDR3 DNA sequence: TGTGCCAGCGGATGGACTGGCGGGGCCAACGTCCTGACTTTC. This gives the protein CASGWTGGANVLTF.

This clonotype was seen at least ten times. The rearrangement joins TRBV30 to TRBJ1-4, with TRBD1 as a possible D gene (5 bases). Germline CDR1 GTSNPN, CDR2 SVGIG (reference sequence). The CDR3 has 13 amino acids. With 5 bases removed from V and 1 base from J, the gap between germline ends came to 8 bases. The CDR3 bases are TGTGCCTGGGATCAGGGAACTAATGAAAAACTGTTTTTT. Protein sequence: CAWDQGTNEKLFF. Full variable domain (outside the CDR3, taken from reference TRBV30 and TRBJ1-4): SQTIHQWPATLVQPVGSPLSLECTVEGTSNPNLYWYRQAAGRGLQLLFYSVGIGQISSEVPQNLSASRPQDRQFILSSKKLLLSDSGFYLCAWDQGTNEKLFFGSGTQLSVL.

This clonotype has at least ten counts. This chain links TRBV18 with TRBJ2-7; TRBD1 matches 10 bases. V gave up 6 bases and J gave up 5 bases; unmatched junction bases: 4. The CDR3 is 13 residues long. Germline CDR1 reads KGHSH; CDR2 reads LQKENI. The CDR3 nucleotides read TGTGCCAGCTCCCCGGGACAGGGGAACGAGCAGTACTTC. Amino acids: CASSPGQGNEQYF.

This clonotype came up many times. An end of the junction does not agree with germline; a read error may underlie this. The chain uses TRBV2 and TRBJ2-3, with TRBD2 as a possible D gene (5 bases). Germline CDR1 is SNHLY and CDR2 is FYNNEI. The CDR3 extends over 15 amino acids. The CDR3 nucleotides are TGTGCCAGCAGTGAAGCTTTAGGGAGCAGAGATACGCAGTATTTT. Its translation is CASSEALGSRDTQYF.

To note about this clonotype: A much larger clone differs by one base, so this may be a read error. This rearrangement joins TRBV28 to TRBJ2-3; D may be TRBD1 or TRBD2 (5 bases each). V gave up 11 bases and J gave up 0 bases, with 21 bases separating them. This CDR3 spans 16 amino acids. From germline, CDR1 is MDHEN and CDR2 SYDVKM. Here the CDR3 DNA reads TGTGCCGGGGGTAAGGGCTCCGGTACTAGCACAGATACGCAGTATTTT. Translating it yields CAGGKGSGTSTDTQYF. Supplemented by reference TRBV28 and TRBJ2-3, the full variable domain reads DVKVTQSSRYLVKRTGEKVFLECVQDMDHENMFWYRQDPGLGLRLIYFSYDVKMKEKGDIPEGYSVSREKKERFSLILESASTNQTSMYLCAGGKGSGTSTDTQYFGPGTRLTVL.

This clonotype was observed many times. This rearrangement joins TRBV11-2 to TRBJ1-1; D is ambiguous. CDR3 length equals 13 residues. The germline gives CDR1 SGHAT, CDR2 FQNNGV. The ends were cut back, 5 bases at V and 4 bases at J, with 11 bases in the middle. CDR3 nucleotides: TGTGCCAGCAGCGCTGAATGGGGCACTGAAGCTTTCTTT. It specifies CASSAEWGTEAFF. Together with reference TRBV11-2 and TRBJ1-1, the CDR3 gives the full variable domain: EAGVAQSPRYKIIEKRQSVAFWCNPISGHATLYWYQQILGQGPKLLIQFQNNGVVDDSQLPKDRFSAERLKGVDSTLKIQPAKLEDSAVYLCASSAEWGTEAFFGQGTRLTVV.

In this sample, this clonotype turned up a few times. V and J are TRBV6-1 and TRBJ2-3; D unclear. The CDR3 runs to 12 residues. Trimming pared 1 base from V and 7 bases from J, leaving 6 bases between. CDR1 MNHNS and CDR2 SASEGT come from the germline V gene. DNA for the CDR3: TGTGCCAGCAGTGAAGGCCCGTATACGCAGTATTTT. Its translation is CASSEGPYTQYF.